Below are 17 T cell receptor beta chains sequenced from a single sample in a study of T cells in Graves' hyperthyroidism and ophthalmopathy (dated by TCRdb to about 2019). Receptor libraries were prepared by multiplex PCR. Sequencing relied on an Illumina HiSeq 2000. The TCR beta CDR3 regions were amplified from the RNA transcripts. For the first round of RT-PCR on the TCR CDR3, the HTBI primer set was used together with the Qiagen OneStep RT-PCR kit. TCRdb reworked the public reads: Q25 trimming with fastp, MiXCR clone assembly, productive beta chains retained. Each entry is one CDR3 protein sequence, shown with its most common DNA and genes. This sample comprises about 620,000 distinct CDR3 sequences, around 15% of them detected only once. The top ten clones comprise less than 4.5% of the sample. The sequenced sample was blood. The source of these receptors is a woman aged 25 to 39 with Graves' hyperthyroidism.

This clonotype was recorded many times. The rearrangement links TRBV29-1 to TRBJ2-3; 12 bases are a match to TRBD2. In germline, CDR1 is SQVTM, CDR2 ANQGSEA. The junction had 5 bases not matched to a gene; V was cut back by 4 bases and J by 0 bases. The CDR3 extends over 16 amino acids. The CDR3 spells CSVVTSGRFSTDTQYF. The CDR3 DNA reads as TGCAGCGTTGTGACTAGCGGGAGATTCAGCACAGATACGCAGTATTTT.

This clonotype was counted at least ten times. The rearrangement uses TRBV10-3 and TRBJ1-5; D perhaps matches TRBD1 (5 bases). The CDR3 totals 16 residues. Germline CDR1 is ENHRY and CDR2 is SYGVKD. V was pared by 0 bases and J by 2 bases, with 11 bases between. The CDR3 sequence: CAISESERGGNQPQHF. CDR3 coding DNA: TGTGCCATCAGTGAGTCGGAAAGGGGAGGCAATCAGCCCCAGCATTTT.

The rearrangement links TRBV7-2 to TRBJ2-3; 11 nucleotides match TRBD2. Germline V gene data show CDR1 as SGHTA and CDR2 as FQGNSA. The CDR3 length is 18 residues. Unmatched junction bases numbered 9, after V lost 0 bases and J lost 4 bases. CDR3 residues: CASSLARGVAGGADTQYF. The CDR3 DNA is TGTGCCAGCAGCTTAGCGCGTGGGGTAGCGGGAGGGGCAGATACGCAGTATTTT.

This clonotype was detected ten times or more. This chain connects TRBV10-3 to TRBJ2-1, with 10 bases matching TRBD2. The V and J ends lost 2 bases and 1 base, in that order; junction bases with no gene match: 2. Germline assignment: CDR1 ENHRY and CDR2 SYGVKD. There are 16 residues in the CDR3. CDR3 nucleotide sequence: TGTGCCATCAGTGAGACTAGCGGGACGTCCTACAATGAGCAGTTCTTC. Translating it yields CAISETSGTSYNEQFF.

At least ten counts were recorded for this clonotype. The V call is TRBV3-1, the J call TRBJ2-5, with D possibly being TRBD2 (5 bases). Looked up from germline, CDR1 is LGHDT and CDR2 is YNNKEL (reference sequence). CDR3 length: 13 amino acids. V was cut by 7 bases and J by 9 bases, with 18 bases left in between. The CDR3 DNA sequence: TGTGCCAGCAACCTGGGAACCTCCGGGGCCCAGTACTTC. The encoded protein is CASNLGTSGAQYF.

V is TRBV10-2 and J is TRBJ1-1; 8 bases map to TRBD1. CDR1 and CDR2 from the germline V gene are WSHSY and SAAADI. This CDR3 spans 14 amino acids. The J segment lost 6 bases and the V segment lost 6 bases, leaving 9 bases of the junction unmatched. In DNA, the CDR3 is TGCGCCAGCAGCCAGTCAGGGGGCAGGGCTGAAGCTTTCTTT. Encoded protein: CASSQSGGRAEAFF.

J is TRBJ2-7 and V is TRBV19, with 8 bases matching TRBD2. Per the germline V gene, CDR1 is LNHDA and CDR2 is SQIVND (reference sequence). The J segment lost 2 bases and the V segment lost 7 bases, leaving 4 bases of the junction unmatched. The CDR3 totals 13 residues. The CDR3 DNA is TGTGCCAGTACGGCTAGCGGGCCCTACGAGCAGTACTTC. Translating it yields CASTASGPYEQYF.

This clonotype was observed a handful of times. The V call is TRBV19, the J call TRBJ1-1; tentatively, D is TRBD1 (5 bases). There are 16 residues in the CDR3. Germline CDR1 LNHDA, CDR2 SQIVND (reference sequence). V gave up 3 bases and J gave up 1 base, with 15 bases separating them. Here the CDR3 reads CASSIGIGGENTEAFF. CDR3 DNA sequence: TGTGCCAGTAGTATCGGTATCGGGGGAGAGAACACTGAAGCTTTCTTT.

Notes on this clonotype: A read error is possible here, since a much larger clone lies one base away. This chain joins TRBV29-1 and TRBJ2-7; 14 nucleotides line up with TRBD2. Unmatched junction bases numbered 3, after V lost 5 bases and J lost 6 bases. CDR1 is SQVTM and CDR2 is ANQGSEA in the germline V gene. The CDR3 sequence is 13 residues long. The CDR3 spells CSVWTSGRIEQYF. The CDR3 DNA reads as TGCAGCGTTTGGACTAGCGGGAGGATCGAGCAGTACTTC.

This clonotype was detected many times. This chain links TRBV4-1 with TRBJ1-5; no firm D call. Deletions cut 1 base from V and 2 bases from J, with 12 bases between. Germline V gene lookup returns CDR1 MGHRA and CDR2 YSYEKL. The CDR3 consists of 16 residues. CDR3 coding DNA: TGCGCCAGCAGCCAAGGGGATACCCGGCGCAATCAGCCCCAGCATTTT. This codes for CASSQGDTRRNQPQHF.

At least ten counts were recorded for this clonotype. V is TRBV2 and J is TRBJ2-2; D remains unclear. CDR3 length equals 15 residues. CDR1 is SNHLY, CDR2 FYNNEI, per germline. With 4 bases removed from V and 0 bases from J, the gap between germline ends came to 9 bases. For the CDR3, the DNA is TGTGCCAGCAGTGTGGATAGGGCGAACACCGGGGAGCTGTTTTTT. Residues: CASSVDRANTGELFF.

This clonotype occurred many times. This chain links TRBV12-3 or TRBV12-4 with TRBJ2-5, with TRBD2 matching over 11 bases. This CDR3 is built from 14 residues. J lost 3 bases, V lost 4 bases, and 1 base had no gene match. CDR3 sequence reads: CASSWGLAEETQYF. For the CDR3, the DNA is TGTGCCAGCAGTTGGGGACTAGCGGAAGAGACCCAGTACTTC.

There are many counts of this clonotype. The chain joins TRBV20-1 to TRBJ2-3, with D maybe TRBD2 (6 bases). The V and J ends lost 2 bases and 2 bases respectively, with 11 bases between them. The CDR3 extends over 14 amino acids. CDR1 and CDR2 (germline): DFQATT, SNEGSKA (reference sequence). The CDR3 reads CSARLRDSTDTQYF. As DNA, the CDR3 is TGCAGTGCTAGATTGCGGGACTCCACAGATACGCAGTATTTT.

Note on this clonotype: A much larger clone sits a single nucleotide away, making a read error possible. The rearrangement uses TRBV20-1 and TRBJ2-7, with TRBD1 as a possible D gene (8 bases). CDR3 size: 15 residues. Germline loops: CDR1 DFQATT, CDR2 SNEGSKA (reference sequence). V dropped 6 bases and J dropped 0 bases, with 18 bases sitting between them. In DNA, the CDR3 is TGCAGTGCCGGGGGAGGGACAGGCTTCTCCTACGAGCAGTACTTC. Its translation is CSAGGGTGFSYEQYF.

This clonotype was detected many times. The chain carries TRBV28 and TRBJ2-7; the match to TRBD1 covers 7 bases. The CDR3 loop spans 14 amino acids. V lost 3 bases to trimming and J lost 4 bases; unmatched junction nucleotides: 6. CDR1 and CDR2 from the germline V gene are MDHEN and SYDVKM. CDR3 sequence: CASSFPNRGYEQYF. As DNA, the CDR3 is TGTGCCAGCAGTTTTCCTAACAGGGGATACGAGCAGTACTTC.

This clonotype was seen more than once but under ten times. The chain employs TRBV30 and TRBJ2-2; no clear D. The ends were cut back, 4 bases at V and 1 base at J, with 13 bases in the middle. The CDR3 totals 15 residues. The germline CDR1 and CDR2 sequences are GTSNPN and SVGIG (reference sequence). CDR3 DNA: TGTGCCTGGACCCGGGTATCCGGGAACACCGGGGAGCTGTTTTTT. It encodes CAWTRVSGNTGELFF.

The V gene is TRBV7-9, the J gene TRBJ1-2, with 10 bases lining up with TRBD1. The V and J ends lost 5 bases and 4 bases, in that order; junction bases with no gene match: 10. The CDR3 spans 16 residues. Germline V gives CDR1 SEHNR, CDR2 FQNEAQ (reference sequence). The CDR3 reads CASSAPPGQGTYGYTF. The CDR3 coding sequence is TGTGCCAGCAGCGCCCCCCCGGGACAGGGGACCTATGGCTACACCTTC. Drawing the rest from reference TRBV7-9 and TRBJ1-2, the complete variable domain is DTGVSQNPRHKITKRGQNVTFRCDPISEHNRLYWYRQTLGQGPEFLTYFQNEAQLEKSRLLSDRFSAERPKGSFSTLEIQRTEQGDSAMYLCASSAPPGQGTYGYTFGSGTRLTVV.